The rows below give T cell receptor beta chains drawn from one sample of a study of blood T cell repertoires in COVID-19. Sequenced by immunoSEQ multiplex PCR; TCRdb stores in-frame clones only, minus some. The data contain about 200,000 clones, 85% to 90% of them singletons. Sample: peripheral blood. The source of these receptors is a man aged 50 or older with acute or convalescent COVID-19. The CDR3 runs from the conserved cysteine through the conserved F or W. The D gene is left open where the match is weak. Clone size is given for some rows only: seen once, a few or many times, or a class if the clone is expanded.

clone_size,d_call,cdr3_length,j_call,v_call,cdr3_nt,cdr3_aa
NA,NA,15,TRBJ1-2,TRBV27,TGTGCCAGCAGTCCCCGGGGGGGGAGCATCTATGGCTACACCTTC,CASSPRGGSIYGYTF
few,NA,14,TRBJ1-5,TRBV2,TGTGCCAGCAGTGAAGGTTTAGGGGCTCAGCCCCAGCATTTT,CASSEGLGAQPQHF
NA,NA,18,TRBJ2-4,TRBV7-5,TGTGTCAGAAGCTTAGGCGTGAGTGGACAGGGGGCCAAAAACATTCAGTACTTC,CVRSLGVSGQGAKNIQYF
few,TRBD1,16,TRBJ2-1,TRBV18,TGTGCCAGCCTACGACCTGGACAGGGAGTGGGCAATGAGCAGTTCTTC,CASLRPGQGVGNEQFF
NA,NA,12,TRBJ1-2,TRBV3-1/TRBV3-2,TGTGCCAGCAGCCAAGTCAGCTATGGCTACACCTTC,CASSQVSYGYTF
NA,NA,11,TRBJ2-7,TRBV30,TGTGTCTTGGGCGAGGGCTACGAGCAGTACTTC,CVLGEGYEQYF
few,NA,15,TRBJ2-1,TRBV6-5,TGTGCCAGCAGTTACGGCCAGGTCTCCTACAATGAGCAGTTCTTC,CASSYGQVSYNEQFF
NA,NA,13,TRBJ1-6,TRBV5-1,TGCGCCAGCCGGCCCCTGAGGAATTCACCCCTCCACTTT,CASRPLRNSPLHF
NA,TRBD1,13,TRBJ1-4,TRBV19,TGTGCCAGTACAGGACAGGGAACCGCAAAACTGTTTTTT,CASTGQGTAKLFF
NA,TRBD1,15,TRBJ2-7,TRBV6-5,TGTGCCAGCAGGATCGGACAGGGGGGATCCTACGAGCAGTACTTC,CASRIGQGGSYEQYF
NA,TRBD2,15,TRBJ2-3,TRBV6-5,TGTGCCAGCACCCCATCGGGGGGGCAGGTAGATACGCAGTATTTT,CASTPSGGQVDTQYF
NA,NA,15,TRBJ1-1,TRBV7-9,TGTGCCAGCAGCCTAACTTTAACAGCGAACACTGAAGCTTTCTTT,CASSLTLTANTEAFF
NA,NA,16,TRBJ2-1,TRBV15,TGTGCCACCAGCATCCCCTTTAGCGCCTCCTACAATGAGCAGTTCTTC,CATSIPFSASYNEQFF
NA,NA,13,TRBJ1-1,TRBV5-1,TGCGCCAGCGCACAGGAACTGAACACTGAAGCTTTCTTT,CASAQELNTEAFF
NA,NA,15,TRBJ1-4,TRBV7-2,TGTGCCAGCAGCTGGTACCCACAGCCCGATGAAAAACTGTTTTTT,CASSWYPQPDEKLFF
NA,NA,13,TRBJ2-3,TRBV5-1,TGCGCCAGCAGCTTGGCTGGGCAATGGACGCAGTATTTT,CASSLAGQWTQYF
NA,NA,13,TRBJ1-2,TRBV7-3,TGTGCCAGCAGCTTTAAAGGGGGCTATGGCTACACCTTC,CASSFKGGYGYTF
NA,TRBD1,14,TRBJ1-5,TRBV9,TGTGCCAGCAGTGCCACAGGGGCCAATCAGCCCCAGCATTTT,CASSATGANQPQHF
NA,NA,12,TRBJ1-1,TRBV10-3,TGTGCCATCAGTGACAACAGGGAAAGGGCTTTCTTT,CAISDNRERAFF
NA,NA,14,TRBJ1-2,TRBV3-1/TRBV3-2,TGTGCCAGCAGCCAAGATACAGGAGGGATTGGCTACACCTTC,CASSQDTGGIGYTF
NA,TRBD1,12,TRBJ1-2,TRBV18,TGTGCCAGCTCACCAGGGACAGATGGCTACACCTTC,CASSPGTDGYTF
NA,TRBD1,16,TRBJ1-1,TRBV3-1/TRBV3-2,TGTGCCAGCAGCCAAGGGAGTTCGACAGGGTACACTGAAGCTTTCTTT,CASSQGSSTGYTEAFF
NA,NA,13,TRBJ2-2,TRBV11-1,TGTGCCAGCAGCTTCCGACTAGCCGGGGAGCTGTTTTTT,CASSFRLAGELFF
NA,NA,16,TRBJ2-4,TRBV9,TGTGCCAGCAGCGCCGAACCGGGACTGACCTCGGGCATTCAGTACTTC,CASSAEPGLTSGIQYF